These 23 T cell receptor beta chains were sequenced from one sample in a study of T cells in Graves' hyperthyroidism and ophthalmopathy (dated by TCRdb to 2018 to 2020). The library was prepared using multiplex PCR. TCRdb names Illumina HiSeq 2000 as the instrument used. TCR beta CDR3 regions were amplified from RNA transcripts. For the first round of RT-PCR on the TCR CDR3, the HTBI primer set was used together with the Qiagen OneStep RT-PCR kit. TCRdb reprocessing: public reads trimmed at Q25 with fastp, clones called with MiXCR, in-frame beta chains kept. When rows share a CDR3 protein, they turn into one entry using the most common DNA and genes. The sample table contains 450,000 to 650,000 distinct CDR3 sequences; only one count was recorded for roughly a sixth of them. The ten largest clonotypes hold around 17% of the sample. The sample comprised blood. These receptors all come from a woman aged 18-29 years with Graves' ophthalmopathy.

On this clonotype: A read error may produce the germline difference seen at one junction end. The V and J genes are TRBV6-1 and TRBJ2-5; maybe TRBD1 (6 bases). This CDR3 has 15 residues. Germline V gives CDR1 MNHNS, CDR2 SASEGT. CDR3 in amino acids: CASKAAGTLRETKYF. CDR3 bases: TGTGCCAGCAAGGCGGCCGGGACATTGAGAGAGACCAAGTACTTC.

J is TRBJ2-7 and V is TRBV27; TRBD2 might be the D (6 bases). Germline V gene lookup returns CDR1 MNHEY and CDR2 SMNVEV (reference sequence). The CDR3 covers 14 residues. Trimming cost V 5 bases and J 6 bases, with 17 bases left between them. CDR3 protein: CASSGTTGAGEQYF. As DNA, the CDR3 is TGTGCCAGCAGTGGAACGACTGGAGCGGGCGAGCAGTACTTC.

The chain carries TRBV20-1 and TRBJ2-1; D gene uncertain. Trimming removed 5 bases at V and 9 bases at J, with 5 bases between. Germline V lookup: CDR1 DFQATT, CDR2 SNEGSKA (reference sequence). This CDR3 has 9 residues. The DNA of the CDR3 is TGCAGTGCTGGAGCTGAGCAGTTCTTC. Amino acid sequence: CSAGAEQFF.

This clonotype was counted only a few times. This chain uses TRBV4-1 with TRBJ1-6; D not resolved. Germline CDR1 MGHRA, CDR2 YSYEKL. V lost 6 bases to trimming and J lost 5 bases, with 17 bases between them. The CDR3 is 16 amino acids. CDR3 sequence: CASSLDGPRDNSPLHF. The CDR3 coding sequence is TGCGCCAGCAGTCTAGACGGACCTAGAGATAATTCACCCCTCCACTTT.

This clonotype was counted many times. V usage is TRBV12-3 or TRBV12-4 and J usage is TRBJ2-5; 9 bases align to TRBD2. Trimming took 1 base from V and 3 from J; bases not matched to a gene: 0. The CDR3 length is 14 residues. CDR3 coding DNA: TGTGCCAGCAGTTTAGGACTAGCGGAAGAGACCCAGTACTTC. This sequence encodes CASSLGLAEETQYF.

Many counts were recorded for this clonotype. The genes are TRBV5-5 and TRBJ2-5; D tentatively reads TRBD1 or TRBD2 (5 bases each). Trimming took off 5 bases at V and 3 bases at J, with 14 bases between the two ends. The CDR3 totals 14 residues. Germline values: CDR1 SGHKS, CDR2 YYEKEE (reference sequence). In DNA, the CDR3 is TGTGCCAGCAGGCTGGGACCCGACGAAGAGACCCAGTACTTC. It yields the protein CASRLGPDEETQYF.

On this clonotype: Possible read error: a much larger clone is one base away. The V gene is TRBV6-6, the J gene TRBJ2-6; D is uncertain. This CDR3 has 15 amino acids. Looked up from germline, CDR1 is MNHNY and CDR2 is SVGAGI (reference sequence). Trimming took 2 bases from V and 0 from J, leaving 5 bases between them. CDR3 bases: TGTGCCAGCAGTTACGACGGCTCTGGGGCCAACGTCCTGACTTTC. Its translation is CASSYDGSGANVLTF.

This clonotype has ten or more counts. The rearrangement joins TRBV28 to TRBJ1-1; D gene unclear. Trimming left V 7 bases short and J 0 bases short, with 12 bases between. Per germline, CDR1 MDHEN and CDR2 SYDVKM. This CDR3 contains 14 residues. In DNA form, the CDR3 reads TGTGCCAGCACGGAGGGCATCATGAACACTGAAGCTTTCTTT. Translating gives CASTEGIMNTEAFF.

The V gene is TRBV5-5, the J gene TRBJ2-7, with D maybe TRBD2 (6 bases). Trimming shortened V by 0 bases and J by 9 bases, and 19 bases separated the two germline ends. The CDR3 sequence is 15 residues long. CDR1 is SGHKS and CDR2 is YYEKEE in the germline V gene (reference sequence). The CDR3 DNA sequence: TGTGCCAGCAGCTTGGTTCTAGCGCCTACCTATGGGCAGTACTTC. Residues: CASSLVLAPTYGQYF.

This clonotype was observed at least ten times. This chain uses TRBV30 with TRBJ1-2; TRBD1 agrees at 8 bases. The CDR3 contains 12 residues. Germline-derived CDR1 and CDR2 are GTSNPN and SVGIG (reference sequence). V lost 3 bases and J lost 8; bases outside the gene matches: 5. The CDR3 coding sequence is TGTGCCTGGAGCCCGGACAGGGACGGCTACACCTTC. The encoded protein is CAWSPDRDGYTF.

This clonotype has only a few counts. The rearrangement uses TRBV9 and TRBJ1-5, with D unresolved. In germline, CDR1 is SGDLS, CDR2 YYNGEE. V was shortened by 0 bases and J by 3 bases, with 10 bases between the two germline ends. The CDR3 totals 15 residues. The chain's CDR3 is CASSVDPQINQPQHF. CDR3 sequence (DNA): TGTGCCAGCAGCGTAGACCCACAGATCAATCAGCCCCAGCATTTT.

To note about this clonotype: Just one base apart from a much larger clone, this may be a read error. The chain carries TRBV3-1 and TRBJ2-3; D tentatively fits TRBD1 or TRBD2 (6 bases each). V lost 0 bases and J 4 bases, leaving 14 bases between the germline ends. There are 16 residues in the CDR3. Germline V gene sequence: CDR1 LGHDT, CDR2 YNNKEL (reference sequence). The CDR3 coding sequence is TGTGCCAGCAGCCAAGATACGGGGGCGGGCGCAGATACGCAGTATTTT. Its translation is CASSQDTGAGADTQYF.

The genes are TRBV5-5 and TRBJ2-3, with 11 nucleotides matching TRBD2. The CDR3 loop spans 15 amino acids. CDR1 and CDR2 from the germline V gene are SGHKS and YYEKEE (reference sequence). V was pared by 8 bases and J by 5 bases, with 10 bases of the junction left unmatched. CDR3 region: CASNTLAGGGDTQYF. CDR3 in DNA: TGTGCCAGTAATACCCTAGCGGGAGGCGGAGATACGCAGTATTTT.

The chain combines TRBV30 with TRBJ2-3; 8 bases align to TRBD2. The CDR3 consists of 13 residues. Germline V gene lookup returns CDR1 GTSNPN and CDR2 SVGIG (reference sequence). V trimming: 4 bases; J trimming: 5 bases; junction bases outside the gene matches: 5. The DNA for the CDR3 is TGTGCCTGGAAGCGGGAGTGGGTAGATACGCAGTATTTT. Translating gives CAWKREWVDTQYF.

This clonotype showed up many times. The chain combines TRBV6-1 with TRBJ1-2; a possible D gene is TRBD1 (5 bases). V was shortened by 1 base and J by 4 bases, with 10 bases between the two germline ends. This CDR3 region has 14 residues. Looked up from germline, CDR1 is MNHNS and CDR2 is SASEGT. The CDR3 sequence: CASSEEGTVYGYTF. DNA of the CDR3: TGTGCCAGCAGTGAAGAGGGGACCGTCTATGGCTACACCTTC.

This CDR3 is CAISATFAGTGTLYNEQFF. DNA for the CDR3: TGTGCCATCAGTGCGACCTTCGCCGGGACAGGGACGCTGTACAATGAGCAGTTCTTC. The chain has TRBV10-3 and TRBJ2-1; TRBD1 agrees at 9 bases. The germline V gene has CDR1 ENHRY and CDR2 SYGVKD. The CDR3 spans 19 residues. V trimming: 4 bases; J trimming: 4 bases; junction bases outside the gene matches: 17.

In its sample, this clonotype was seen many times. The chain links TRBV9 to TRBJ2-1, with TRBD2 matching 7 bases. The germline V gene encodes CDR1 SGDLS and CDR2 YYNGEE. Trimming cost V 3 bases and J 5 bases; bases outside gene matches: 8. This CDR3 has 15 amino acids. The CDR3 region has the DNA TGTGCCAGCAGCGCGGCCGGGACTACTCACAATGAGCAGTTCTTC. It translates to CASSAAGTTHNEQFF.

This clonotype was seen many times. The genes are TRBV5-1 and TRBJ2-3; D is perhaps TRBD2 (6 bases). This CDR3 comprises 16 residues. Per germline, CDR1 SGHRS and CDR2 YFSETQ. Trimming cost V 1 base and J 3 bases, with 15 bases left between them. The CDR3 loop is CASSLSEGGGTDTQYF. As DNA, the CDR3 is TGCGCCAGCAGCTTGTCGGAGGGAGGAGGTACAGATACGCAGTATTTT.

This clonotype appeared many times. The rearrangement uses TRBV28 and TRBJ1-2; perhaps TRBD1 as D (6 bases). The CDR3 covers 14 residues. CDR1 MDHEN and CDR2 SYDVKM come from the germline V gene. Trimming cost V 5 bases and J 7 bases, with 17 bases left between them. CDR3 sequence (DNA): TGTGCCAGCAGTCCCCTAAGGGGGGCCTCTGGCTACACCTTC. Amino acid sequence: CASSPLRGASGYTF.

This clonotype has only a few counts. The CDR3 sequence is CASSPTVFYTEAFF. Written as DNA, the CDR3 is TGTGCCAGCAGTCCGACAGTTTTCTACACTGAAGCTTTCTTT. This chain connects TRBV6-1 to TRBJ1-1, with a possible D match to TRBD1 (5 bases). Trimming removed 5 bases from V and 3 bases from J, with 13 bases in between. CDR1 and CDR2 (germline): MNHNS, SASEGT. CDR3 length: 14 residues.

The gene calls are TRBV7-8 and TRBJ2-2; D could derive from TRBD1 or TRBD2 (5 bases each). Trimming took 3 bases from V and 7 from J, leaving 18 bases between them. This CDR3 is built from 16 residues. Looked up from germline, CDR1 is SGHVS and CDR2 is FQNEAQ. CDR3 sequence: CASSFTLSLRGGELFF. The CDR3, as DNA: TGTGCCAGCAGCTTTACGCTCAGCCTGAGGGGCGGGGAGCTGTTTTTT.

This clonotype appeared a few times. J is TRBJ2-1 and V is TRBV7-9; no reliable D call. Deletions cut 4 bases from V and 4 bases from J, with 17 bases between. This CDR3 region has 16 residues. The V gene's germline CDR1 is SEHNR and CDR2 FQNEAQ (reference sequence). The DNA of the CDR3 is TGTGCCAGCAGCTCCTCGACAAGCTACTATTACAATGAGCAGTTCTTC. Its translation is CASSSSTSYYYNEQFF.

This clonotype showed up many times. V gene TRBV6-1 combines with J gene TRBJ1-1, with a tentative D call TRBD1 (6 bases). Trimming left V 6 bases short and J 7 bases short, with 18 bases between. Germline V lookup: CDR1 MNHNS, CDR2 SASEGT. The CDR3 is made up of 14 amino acids. The chain's CDR3 is CASSSQGLDGEAFF. The CDR3 nucleotides read TGTGCCAGCAGCTCACAGGGACTCGACGGTGAAGCTTTCTTT.